These 17 T cell receptor beta chains originate from one sample sequenced in a study of cytomegalovirus exposure and HLA in healthy donors. PCR was performed using 60 Vbeta and 13 Jbeta primers. Measured with immunoSEQ multiplex PCR; TCRdb has only the in-frame clones, and not every one. The repertoire shows 90,000 to 120,000 clones; the top ten hold about 0.59%. Sequenced: PBMCs. These receptors were obtained from a man aged 50-59 years in good health and CMV-seronegative.

The V and J genes are TRBV9 and TRBJ2-2, with D possibly TRBD1 on 5 matching bases. Germline CDR1 reads SGDLS; CDR2 reads YYNGEE. The CDR3 runs to 16 residues. The V end lost 0 bases, the J end lost 7 bases, and 16 bases lay between the germline ends. The CDR3 loop is CASSVGPRQGNGELFF. DNA of the CDR3: TGTGCCAGCAGCGTAGGTCCTCGTCAGGGAAACGGGGAGCTGTTTTTT.

V is TRBV2 and J is TRBJ2-7; D call uncertain. The germline V gene has CDR1 SNHLY and CDR2 FYNNEI. V shed 3 bases and J shed 1 base, with 7 bases lying between them. The CDR3 extends over 13 amino acids. The CDR3 sequence is CASSEAESYEQYF. CDR3 nucleotide sequence: TGTGCCAGCAGTGAGGCAGAATCCTACGAGCAGTACTTC.

The rearrangement uses TRBV7-2 and TRBJ2-6; the D gene is possibly TRBD1 (6 bases). CDR1 SGHTA and CDR2 FQGNSA come from the germline V gene. The CDR3 consists of 15 residues. Between the trimmed V and J ends, which lost 3 bases and 1 base, there was a span of 7 bases. The CDR3 sequence is CASSLDRSGANVLTF. The CDR3 DNA is TGTGCCAGCAGCTTGGACAGATCTGGGGCCAACGTCCTGACTTTC.

The chain employs TRBV12-5 and TRBJ1-1; 8 nucleotides line up with TRBD1. From germline, CDR1 is LGHNT and CDR2 FRNRAP. V was pared by 0 bases and J by 3 bases, with 3 bases of the junction left unmatched. There are 15 residues in the CDR3. The CDR3 is CASGLVQGVYTEAFF. The CDR3 nucleotides are TGTGCTAGTGGTTTGGTACAGGGGGTCTACACTGAAGCTTTCTTT.

The chain couples TRBV7-2 to TRBJ1-2; maybe TRBD1 (6 bases). Germline lookup yields CDR1 SGHTA and CDR2 FQGNSA. Trimming cost V 4 bases and J 4 bases, with 10 bases left between them. The CDR3 extends over 13 amino acids. Written as DNA, the CDR3 is TGTGCCAGCAGCTCCGGACAGTTCTATGGCTACACCTTC. Amino acid sequence: CASSSGQFYGYTF.

The chain recombines TRBV30 with TRBJ2-2; D gene uncertain. CDR1 GTSNPN and CDR2 SVGIG come from the germline V gene (reference sequence). Trimming stripped 0 bases from V and 5 bases from J, with 7 bases between. This CDR3 spans 13 amino acids. CDR3 sequence reads: CAWSVHSTGELFF. The CDR3 DNA reads as TGTGCCTGGAGTGTACACAGTACCGGGGAGCTGTTTTTT.

The genes are TRBV19 and TRBJ1-5, with D hard to call. V lost 0 bases and J 6 bases, leaving 6 bases between the germline ends. This CDR3 contains 13 residues. Germline assignment: CDR1 LNHDA and CDR2 SQIVND (reference sequence). CDR3 amino acids: CASSIERIQPQHF. The DNA for the CDR3 is TGTGCCAGTAGTATAGAGAGGATTCAGCCCCAGCATTTT.

The chain recombines TRBV5-1 with TRBJ1-6; D possibly corresponds to TRBD1 (6 bases). The CDR3 has 15 residues. Germline loops: CDR1 SGHRS, CDR2 YFSETQ. Trimming cost V 0 bases and J 10 bases, with 14 bases left between them. The CDR3 nucleotides read TGCGCCAGCAGCTTGGACAGGGCCCAAGGGTCACCCCTCCACTTT. Its protein is CASSLDRAQGSPLHF.

The chain has TRBV10-3 and TRBJ2-2; D ambiguous. Germline V CDR1 and CDR2: ENHRY, SYGVKD. Trimming cost V 0 bases and J 7 bases, with 6 bases left between them. The CDR3 consists of 13 residues. The DNA for the CDR3 is TGTGCCATCAGTGAGTCGAGTGTCGGGGAGCTGTTTTTT. Protein: CAISESSVGELFF.

The V and J genes are TRBV2 and TRBJ1-2, with 9 bases that match TRBD1. Trimming cost V 7 bases and J 5 bases; bases outside gene matches: 11. The CDR3 consists of 15 residues. Germline-derived CDR1 and CDR2 are SNHLY and FYNNEI. As DNA, the CDR3 is TGTGCCAGCATCCTTGACAGGGGGGCGGGATATGGCTACACCTTC. Translation gives CASILDRGAGYGYTF.

Regarding this clone: Other nucleotide sequences from this sample produce the same CDR3. In nucleotides, the CDR3 is TGTGCCTGGAGTCCCCCCGCCGGGACTAGCGGGTATACCGAGCAGTACTTC. Its translation: CAWSPPAGTSGYTEQYF. This chain connects TRBV30 to TRBJ2-7, with 12 bases lining up with TRBD2. The J segment lost 6 bases and the V segment lost 2 bases, leaving 14 bases of the junction unmatched. The CDR3 sequence is 17 residues long. The germline V gene has CDR1 GTSNPN and CDR2 SVGIG (reference sequence).

The chain uses TRBV30 and TRBJ2-7; 7 bases are a match to TRBD2. The germline CDR1 and CDR2 sequences are GTSNPN and SVGIG (reference sequence). The CDR3 is 15 residues long. With 0 bases clipped from V and 2 bases from J, the junction kept 7 bases outside the gene matches. CDR3 sequence: CAWSVGLAAPYEQYF. The CDR3 DNA follows: TGTGCCTGGAGTGTAGGCCTAGCGGCCCCCTACGAGCAGTACTTC.

The chain couples TRBV4-3 to TRBJ1-3; perhaps TRBD1 as D (6 bases). Trimming removed 3 bases from V and 4 bases from J, with 10 bases in between. Germline CDR1 and CDR2: LGHNA and YSLEER. The CDR3 spans 14 residues. The CDR3 reads CASSQTGTGNTIYF. The CDR3 DNA reads as TGCGCCAGCAGCCAGACAGGTACCGGAAACACCATATATTTT.

The rearrangement joins TRBV5-4 to TRBJ1-3; D possibly corresponds to TRBD1 (6 bases). Germline CDR1 is SGHNT and CDR2 is YYREEE (reference sequence). Deletions cut 2 bases from V and 5 bases from J, with 8 bases between. This CDR3 is built from 13 residues. The CDR3 DNA reads TGTGCCAGCAGCTTTACAGGGAGAAACACCATATATTTT. Its translation is CASSFTGRNTIYF.

V gene TRBV4-3 combines with J gene TRBJ1-2, with a weak D call TRBD1 (6 bases). Germline lookup yields CDR1 LGHNA and CDR2 YSLEER. The V and J ends lost 1 base and 8 bases respectively, with 20 bases between them. The CDR3 consists of 16 residues. CDR3 bases: TGCGCCAGCAGCCAAGGCTCGACAGGTCCACTATTCGGCTACACCTTC. Its translation: CASSQGSTGPLFGYTF.

This chain links TRBV7-2 with TRBJ2-7, with D maybe TRBD1 (6 bases). This CDR3 comprises 15 residues. Per germline, CDR1 SGHTA and CDR2 FQGNSA. Trimming took off 2 bases at V and 0 bases at J, with 11 bases between the two ends. In DNA, the CDR3 is TGTGCCAGCAGCTTACAGGGGTTTAGCTCCTACGAGCAGTACTTC. It encodes CASSLQGFSSYEQYF.

V usage is TRBV5-1 and J usage is TRBJ2-3; 8 positions agree with TRBD2. This CDR3 spans 16 amino acids. Trimming took 0 bases from V and 0 from J; bases not matched to a gene: 3. Germline loops: CDR1 SGHRS, CDR2 YFSETQ. Here the CDR3 reads CASSLGASGSTDTQYF. As DNA, the CDR3 is TGCGCCAGCAGCTTGGGGGCTAGCGGGAGCACAGATACGCAGTATTTT.